This T cell receptor beta chain was identified during a study of shared clonotypes between healthy human individuals. Study-wide results and limits: The study found lower generation probabilities in non-shared clonotypes than in those shared by all four donors.

Note on this clone: Its specificity is unknown.

TCRdb's copy holds only in-frame clones and misses some; the assay was immunoSEQ multiplex PCR. The data show some 2,100,000 clones, around 95% seen once. The TCR originated in a man aged 18 to 29 in good health. Sample: naive CD4+ T cells sorted from blood. This sample's subset: CD45RA+ positively selected.

The CDR3 spells CASSSLGAGSGNEQFF. The CDR3, as DNA: TGTGCCAGCAGCTCTCTAGGGGCGGGGAGCGGGAATGAGCAGTTCTTC. This chain links TRBV7-9 with TRBJ2-1; the D gene is possibly TRBD2 (6 bases). V lost 4 bases to trimming and J lost 7 bases, with 20 bases between them. In germline, CDR1 is SEHNR, CDR2 FQNEAQ (reference sequence). This CDR3 has 16 residues.